These T cell receptor beta chains were read from a single sample in a study of shared clonotypes between healthy human individuals. Repertoires were generated with immunoSEQ multiplex PCR, while TCRdb's copy carries only in-frame clones and drops some. The table has 400,000 or so clones, approximately 96% seen once. Specimen: memory CD8+ T cells sorted from blood. The receptor source for this set is a man younger than 45 in good health. The CDR3 runs from the conserved cysteine through the conserved F or W. D genes are given only for firm matches. Clone sizes are given selectively: once, few, many, or a class where the clone is expanded.

CDR3 length,clone size,V gene,D gene,J gene,CDR3 DNA,CDR3 protein
13,once,TRBV5-8,.,TRBJ2-2,TGTGCCAGCAGCTTGATGGGAACCGGGGAGCTGTTTTTT,CASSLMGTGELFF
13,.,TRBV6-1,.,TRBJ2-5,TGTGCCAGCAGTGAACAGAAGAAAGAGACCCAGTACTTC,CASSEQKKETQYF
16,.,TRBV27,TRBD1,TRBJ2-7,TGTGCCAGCAGTTTACTGGGACAGGGGGAAACCTACGAGCAGTACTTC,CASSLLGQGETYEQYF
13,.,TRBV2,.,TRBJ2-7,TGTGCCAGCAGTGGACCCTTTACCTACGAGCAGTACTTC,CASSGPFTYEQYF
13,once,TRBV29-1,.,TRBJ2-7,TGCAGCGTTTCCCCCTTGGACGGATACGAGCAGTACTTC,CSVSPLDGYEQYF
14,.,TRBV28,.,TRBJ2-1,TGTGCCAGCAGTTTCCTTGGCAGGGGCGATGAGCAGTTCTTC,CASSFLGRGDEQFF
14,.,TRBV5-1,TRBD2,TRBJ2-1,TGCGCCAGCCGGACTAGCGCCAAGAATCATGAGCAGTTCTTC,CASRTSAKNHEQFF
19,.,TRBV7-8,.,TRBJ1-2,TGTGCCAGCAGCCGAACACCCCTACAGGGAGGGAGGTCTAGGGATGGCTACACCTTC,CASSRTPLQGGRSRDGYTF
13,.,TRBV11-2,.,TRBJ1-4,TGTGCCAGCAGCTTAAGGACAGATGGAAAACTGTTTTTT,CASSLRTDGKLFF
16,.,TRBV9,TRBD1,TRBJ2-2,TGTGCCAGCAGCGTAGAGAGGGGGCGGAACGCCGGGGAGCTGTTTTTT,CASSVERGRNAGELFF
13,.,TRBV28,.,TRBJ2-7,TGTGCCAGCAGTCCAAACGTCGGCTACGAGCAGTACTTC,CASSPNVGYEQYF
18,.,TRBV12-1,.,TRBJ2-3,TGTGCCAGCAGCTTTCCCGTCGTGACTAGCGTGGGCACAGATACGCAGTATTTT,CASSFPVVTSVGTDTQYF
17,.,TRBV28,.,TRBJ1-5,TGTGCCAGCATCGGACAAACAGGGCAGGATAGCAATCAGCCCCAGCATTTT,CASIGQTGQDSNQPQHF
17,.,TRBV27,TRBD2,TRBJ2-3,TGTGCCAGCAGTTTATGGGCGGGGGGCGTCCCCACAGATACGCAGTATTTT,CASSLWAGGVPTDTQYF
14,.,TRBV6-5,TRBD2,TRBJ2-3,TGTGCCAGCTGGGCTAGCGGGAGGGCAGATACGCAGTATTTT,CASWASGRADTQYF
15,.,TRBV4-2,.,TRBJ2-5,TGTGCCAGCAGCCAGTCTGCGACAGTCCAAGAGACCCAGTACTTC,CASSQSATVQETQYF
14,.,TRBV27,TRBD2,TRBJ2-5,TGTGCCAGCAGAACTAGCGGGATTAGGGAGACCCAGTACTTC,CASRTSGIRETQYF
15,.,TRBV4-2,TRBD2,TRBJ2-1,TGTGCCAGCAGTGAACCGGGACTAGCGAGGAATGAGCAGTTCTTC,CASSEPGLARNEQFF
14,.,TRBV1,.,TRBJ2-1,TGCACCAGCAGCGGCTGGGTGGGATACAATGAGCAGTTCTTC,CTSSGWVGYNEQFF
14,.,TRBV28,TRBD1,TRBJ2-1,TGTGCCAGCACCCGGGACAGTGACTACAATGAGCAGTTCTTC,CASTRDSDYNEQFF
16,.,TRBV5-1,TRBD2,TRBJ2-2,TGCGCCAGCAGCTTTCCAGCGGGAGGGTTCACCGGGGAGCTGTTTTTT,CASSFPAGGFTGELFF
15,.,TRBV6-1,.,TRBJ1-5,TGTGCCAGCAGTGTGGGGGGGTATAGCAATCAGCCCCAGCATTTT,CASSVGGYSNQPQHF